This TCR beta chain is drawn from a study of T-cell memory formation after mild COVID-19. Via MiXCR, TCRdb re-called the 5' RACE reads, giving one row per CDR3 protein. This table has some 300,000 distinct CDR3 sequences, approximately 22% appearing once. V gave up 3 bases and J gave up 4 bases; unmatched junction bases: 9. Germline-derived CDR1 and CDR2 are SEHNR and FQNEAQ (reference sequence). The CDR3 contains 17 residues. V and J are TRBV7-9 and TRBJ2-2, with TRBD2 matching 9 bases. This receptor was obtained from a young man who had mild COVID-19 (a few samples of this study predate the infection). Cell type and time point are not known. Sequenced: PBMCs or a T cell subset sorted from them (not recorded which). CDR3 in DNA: TGTGCCAGCAGCTTGGTGGCGGGGGGGCTCGCCACCGGGGAGCTGTTTTTT. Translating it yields CASSLVAGGLATGELFF.